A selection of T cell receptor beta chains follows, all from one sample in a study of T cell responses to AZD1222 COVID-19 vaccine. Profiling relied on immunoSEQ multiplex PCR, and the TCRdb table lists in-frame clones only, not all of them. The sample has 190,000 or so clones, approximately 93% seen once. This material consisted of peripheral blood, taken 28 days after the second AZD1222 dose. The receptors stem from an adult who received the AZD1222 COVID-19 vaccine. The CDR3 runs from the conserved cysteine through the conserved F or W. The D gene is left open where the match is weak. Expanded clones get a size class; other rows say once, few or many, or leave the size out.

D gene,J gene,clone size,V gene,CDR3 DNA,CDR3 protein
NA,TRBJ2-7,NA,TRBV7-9,TGTGCCAGCAGCTTAGCGGGGTTCTACGAGCAGTACTTC,CASSLAGFYEQYF
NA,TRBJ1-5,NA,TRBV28,TGTGCCAGCACCTTGGGGGAAAACGCCTATCAGCCCCAGCATTTT,CASTLGENAYQPQHF
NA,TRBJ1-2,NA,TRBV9,TGTGCCAGCAGCGTAGAGGGCAGGGAAGGCGGCTACACCTTC,CASSVEGREGGYTF
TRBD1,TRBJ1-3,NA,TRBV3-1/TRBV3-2,TGTGCCAGCAGCCTTAGGACAGGGCTTGGAAACACCATATATTTT,CASSLRTGLGNTIYF
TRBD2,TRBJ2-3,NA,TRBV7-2,TGTGCCAGCAGCCCGACGGGAGCGGGGGGGCGAGATACGCAGTATTTT,CASSPTGAGGRDTQYF
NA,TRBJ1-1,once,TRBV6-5,TGTGCCAGCAGAGAGGGACTCACGAACACTGAAGCTTTCTTT,CASREGLTNTEAFF
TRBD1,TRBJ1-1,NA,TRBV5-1,TGCGCCAGCCGGACAGGGGGCCGGGGGAACACTGAAGCTTTCTTT,CASRTGGRGNTEAFF
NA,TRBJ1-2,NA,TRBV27,TGTGCCAGCAGTTTATCTACTGACGGAAACTATGGCTACACCTTC,CASSLSTDGNYGYTF
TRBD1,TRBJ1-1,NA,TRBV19,TGTGCCAGTAGATCGGGACAGGGGGACACTGAAGCTTTCTTT,CASRSGQGDTEAFF
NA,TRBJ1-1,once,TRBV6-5,TGTGCCAGCACCTTATGGGTGGGGCGGGACACTGAAGCTTTCTTT,CASTLWVGRDTEAFF
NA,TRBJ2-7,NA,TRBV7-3,TGTGCCAGCAGCGATCAGGGGAGTTGGGGCAAGCAGTACTTC,CASSDQGSWGKQYF
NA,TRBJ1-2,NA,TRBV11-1,TGTGCCAGCAGCTCTCTAGAGGGGCATGCCTTC,CASSSLEGHAF
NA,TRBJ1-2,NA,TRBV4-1,TGCGCCAGCAGCAAACGTCAGGAACCTAACTATGGCTACACCTTC,CASSKRQEPNYGYTF
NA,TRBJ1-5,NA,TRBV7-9,TGTGCCAGCAGCTTAGTAGGGATTCAGCCCCAGCATTTT,CASSLVGIQPQHF
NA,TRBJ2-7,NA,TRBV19,TGTGCCAGTAGTTTCGGACAGACCTACGAGCAGTACTTC,CASSFGQTYEQYF
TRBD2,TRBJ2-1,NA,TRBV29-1,TGCAGCGTTAGGTTCCCGGGGGGGCCAGTTGAGCAGTTCTTC,CSVRFPGGPVEQFF
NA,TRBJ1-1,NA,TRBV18,TGTGCCAGCTCACCCGGGACTTACTTGAACACTGAAGCTTTCTTT,CASSPGTYLNTEAFF
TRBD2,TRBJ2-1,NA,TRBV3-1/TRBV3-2,TGTGCCAGCAGCCAAACCCCCGGGACTAGCGGACCCGCTCCGTTCTTC,CASSQTPGTSGPAPFF
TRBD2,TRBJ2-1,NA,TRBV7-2,TGTGCCAGCAGCTTACAGGGCGGGGGGCCCAGTAATGAGCAGTTCTTC,CASSLQGGGPSNEQFF
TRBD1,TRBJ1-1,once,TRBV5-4,TGTGCCAGCAGCCCTCCCCCGGGACAGGGGCTGGCTGAAGCTTTCTTT,CASSPPPGQGLAEAFF
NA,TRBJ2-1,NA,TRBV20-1,TGCAGTGCTAGGAGGAATGAGCAGTTCTTC,CSARRNEQFF
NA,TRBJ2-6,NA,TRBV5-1,TGCGCCAGCAGCGACAATGAGCCTGGGGCCAACGTCCTGACTTTC,CASSDNEPGANVLTF
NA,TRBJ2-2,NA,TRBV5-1,TGCGCCAGCAGCCTACAGGGCAAGAACACCGGGGAGCTGTTTTTT,CASSLQGKNTGELFF
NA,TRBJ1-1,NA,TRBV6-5,TGTGCCAGCAGTAGGACAGATATGAACACTGAAGCTTTCTTT,CASSRTDMNTEAFF
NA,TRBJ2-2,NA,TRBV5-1,TGCGCCAGCAGCTTGGCAGTGCGGGCCGGGGAGCTGTTTTTT,CASSLAVRAGELFF
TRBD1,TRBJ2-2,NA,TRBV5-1,TGCGCCAGTAGCGGACAGGGGAACACCGGGGAGCTGTTTTTT,CASSGQGNTGELFF
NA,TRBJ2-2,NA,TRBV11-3,TGTGCCAGCAGCTCGAGGAAGACCGGGGAGCTGTTTTTT,CASSSRKTGELFF
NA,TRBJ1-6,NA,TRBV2,TGTGCCAGCAGCAATGTATCACCCCTCCACTTT,CASSNVSPLHF
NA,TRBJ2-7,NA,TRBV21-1,TGTGCCAGCAGCGGCCGGGACAGGGGGCAGCAGCGATTAGACTACGAGCAGTACTTC,CASSGRDRGQQRLDYEQYF
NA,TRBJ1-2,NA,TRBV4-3,TGCGCCAGCAGCCAAGCACGGGACACTGGCTACACCTTC,CASSQARDTGYTF
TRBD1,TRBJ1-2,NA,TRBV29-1,TGCAGCGTTGGGCAGGGGGCGATTAGCTATGGCTACACCTTC,CSVGQGAISYGYTF